This T cell receptor beta chain is drawn from a study of blood T cell repertoires in COVID-19. Study at large: Samples came from the United States, Italy and Spain, spanning acute and convalescent COVID-19.

As handled by the study authors: The assay estimated nucleated cells by amplifying reference gene primers. TCRdb's copy holds only in-frame clones and misses some; the assay was immunoSEQ multiplex PCR. That table supplies the V and J calls and clone size; D and trimming were determined from the DNA. The sample has approximately 38,000 clones, roughly 94% seen once. The sequence derives from a human donor with active COVID-19. The donor label of this sample is uncertain. Sequencing was done on a sample of peripheral blood.

CDR3 DNA sequence: TGTGCCAGCAGTGAACGTGACTATGGCTACACCTTC. Translating it yields CASSERDYGYTF. The rearrangement links TRBV6-1 to TRBJ1-2; D remains unclear. Germline V gene sequence: CDR1 MNHNS, CDR2 SASEGT. The CDR3 extends over 12 amino acids. The ends were cut back, 2 bases at V and 3 bases at J, with 4 bases in the middle.